This T cell receptor gamma chain was sequenced in a study of Vδ1+ human thymocytes. RNA was extracted from the cells and then reverse transcribed. Multiplex PCR used pooled V-gene forward primers and a constant-region reverse primer to amplify CDR3s. TCRdb used CATT to re-call clones from the multiplex PCR reads. The data show some 6,500 gamma-chain clones, 40% to 50% seen once. J was trimmed by 7 bases and V by 2 bases; bases with no gene match: 5. In germline, CDR1 is GITISATS, CDR2 ISYDGTV (reference sequence). The CDR3 has 12 amino acids. This clone was counted between two and nine times. Its cognate antigen is unknown. Findings and caveats of the study: Highly polyclonal TRG and TRD repertoires with Gaussian CDR3 length distributions appeared in thymus.

This clonotype was obtained from a boy under three years old who had congenital heart surgery. The specimen was Vdelta1+ gamma-delta thymocytes from the thymus. Sample subset: FACS-sorted CD3+ TCRalphabeta- TCRVdelta1+ TCRVdelta2- thymocytes. This chain joins TRGV9 and TRGJ1 or TRGJ2. The CDR3 spells CALWEEGYKKLF. Here the CDR3 DNA reads TGTGCCTTGTGGGAGGAGGGGTATAAGAAACTCTTT.